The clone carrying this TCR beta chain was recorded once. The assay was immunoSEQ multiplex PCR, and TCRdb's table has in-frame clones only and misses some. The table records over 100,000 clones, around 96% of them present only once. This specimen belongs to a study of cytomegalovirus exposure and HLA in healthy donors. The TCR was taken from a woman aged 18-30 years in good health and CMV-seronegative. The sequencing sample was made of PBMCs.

The CDR3 protein is CASSREVGGYTF. DNA of the CDR3: TGTGCCAGCAGTAGAGAGGTCGGGGGCTACACCTTC. This chain uses TRBV6-1 with TRBJ1-2; D unresolved. Germline CDR1 MNHNS, CDR2 SASEGT. The ends were cut back, 5 bases at V and 8 bases at J, with 12 bases in the middle. This CDR3 is 12 amino acids long.